These 23 T cell receptor beta chains were all obtained from the same sample, sequenced in a study of T cells expressing NK-cell markers. Reprocessing the 5' RACE reads, TCRdb reports a single entry for every CDR3 protein and omits DNA. Its clone listing holds a few hundred thousand distinct CDR3 sequences. The sequenced material came from blood T cells: a sorted CD56 or NKG2C T cell subset, CD4+ or CD8+ T cells, or bulk PBMC T cells (not recorded which). Receptors originate from a man aged 18 to 70 in good health.

The chain joins TRBV6-1 to TRBJ2-5; TCRdb proposes TRBD2, but this gene call is untestable without DNA. The CDR3 is 17 residues long. The V gene's germline CDR1 is MNHNS and CDR2 SASEGT. The CDR3 reads CASRRLTSGGGRETQYF.

The chain couples TRBV7-9 to TRBJ1-2; TCRdb returns TRBD1, unconfirmable since there is no DNA. The CDR3 loop spans 13 amino acids. Looked up from germline, CDR1 is SEHNR and CDR2 is FQNEAQ (reference sequence). CDR3 sequence reads: CASSTGGLYGYTF.

This chain links TRBV20-1 with TRBJ2-2; lacking DNA, the TRBD1 call made by TCRdb goes unchecked. There are 14 residues in the CDR3. The germline V gene encodes CDR1 DFQATT and CDR2 SNEGSKA (reference sequence). This CDR3 is CSARAGGPPGSCFF.

This chain uses TRBV30 with TRBJ2-4; TCRdb outputs TRBD1, but without DNA this stays unchecked. Germline CDR1 is GTSNPN and CDR2 is SVGIG (reference sequence). This CDR3 has 15 residues. CDR3 protein: CAGTLGGIAKNIQYF.

The gene calls are TRBV6-5 and TRBJ1-1. The CDR3 extends over 13 amino acids. The germline V gene has CDR1 MNHEY and CDR2 SVGAGI. The CDR3 sequence: CASSYSNVYPAFF.

The chain links TRBV6-4 to TRBJ2-3; TCRdb returns TRBD1, unconfirmable since there is no DNA. CDR3 length: 15 residues. Looked up from germline, CDR1 is MRHNA and CDR2 is SNTAGT. The CDR3 is CASSENRGSADTQYF.

The chain couples TRBV9 to TRBJ2-7; TCRdb names TRBD1, which stays unverified in the absence of DNA. The length of the CDR3 is 16 residues. The germline V gene has CDR1 SGDLS and CDR2 YYNGEE. CDR3 protein: CASSVDGGGPSYEQYF.

This chain connects TRBV27 to TRBJ1-1. Germline CDR1 MNHEY, CDR2 SMNVEV (reference sequence). The CDR3 extends over 17 amino acids. CDR3 residues: CASSSIPTRGGNTEAFF.

V and J are TRBV21-1 and TRBJ2-4; TCRdb indicates TRBD1, and absent DNA this call remains unverified. TRBV21-1 has pseudogene status. The CDR3 has 18 amino acids. The CDR3 sequence is CASIPPPVRWLGKNIQYF.

V usage is TRBV5-1 and J usage is TRBJ2-7. This CDR3 comprises 14 residues. Germline loops: CDR1 SGHRS, CDR2 YFSETQ. This CDR3 reads CASSSARGSYEQYF.

This chain's CDR3 is CASSQGDPPLYF. The chain recombines TRBV3-1 with TRBJ2-3; TCRdb's D call, TRBD1, is unchecked because there is no DNA. The CDR3 has 12 amino acids. Germline CDR1 reads LGHDT; CDR2 reads YNNKEL (reference sequence).

The chain employs TRBV30 and TRBJ1-5; absent DNA, TCRdb's TRBD1 call cannot be checked. The CDR3 runs 14 residues. Germline V CDR1 and CDR2: GTSNPN, SVGIG (reference sequence). CDR3 protein: CAWSITGVIRPQHF.

Here the CDR3 reads CAWSGGSSYNEQFF. The genes are TRBV30 and TRBJ2-1. Germline V gene sequence: CDR1 GTSNPN, CDR2 SVGIG (reference sequence). CDR3 length: 14 residues. Combining the CDR3 with reference TRBV30 and TRBJ2-1 gives the whole variable domain SQTIHQWPATLVQPVGSPLSLECTVEGTSNPNLYWYRQAAGRGLQLLFYSVGIGQISSEVPQNLSASRPQDRQFILSSKKLLLSDSGFYLCAWSGGSSYNEQFFGPGTRLTVL.

V is TRBV20-1 and J is TRBJ2-3; the D call of TRBD2 rests on TCRdb alone, since no DNA is present to check it. The CDR3 spans 14 residues. The germline V gene encodes CDR1 DFQATT and CDR2 SNEGSKA (reference sequence). The CDR3 loop is CSALAGGRTDTQYF.

The chain uses TRBV19 and TRBJ2-3; TCRdb's D call, TRBD2, is unchecked because there is no DNA. The V gene's germline CDR1 is LNHDA and CDR2 SQIVND (reference sequence). The CDR3 runs 15 residues. CDR3 sequence: CASSKAGKETDTQYF.

The V call is TRBV2, the J call TRBJ2-1; the D gene TCRdb calls, TRBD2, cannot be checked with no DNA. The CDR3 spans 13 residues. Looked up from germline, CDR1 is SNHLY and CDR2 is FYNNEI. CDR3: CASLGERTSEQFF.

The genes are TRBV27 and TRBJ1-5; the D gene TCRdb calls, TRBD1, cannot be checked with no DNA. Germline V gives CDR1 MNHEY, CDR2 SMNVEV (reference sequence). The CDR3 runs 13 residues. The CDR3 here is CASSGRTGQPQHF.

The CDR3 is CASSLGKAGTNTGELFF. This chain uses TRBV7-9 with TRBJ2-2; TCRdb designates TRBD1, a call that cannot be tested without DNA. Germline assignment: CDR1 SEHNR and CDR2 FQNEAQ (reference sequence). The CDR3 has 17 residues.

The rearrangement links TRBV7-2 to TRBJ1-6. This CDR3 has 14 residues. Germline loops: CDR1 SGHTA, CDR2 FQGNSA. The CDR3 loop reads CASSNQAKYSPLHF.

V gene TRBV30 combines with J gene TRBJ2-5; TCRdb's D gene call, TRBD1, goes unchecked for lack of DNA. Germline V CDR1 and CDR2: GTSNPN, SVGIG (reference sequence). This CDR3 spans 15 amino acids. The CDR3 is CAWGVQTGGLGTQYF.

The gene calls are TRBV7-9 and TRBJ2-3; TCRdb proposes TRBD1, but this gene call is untestable without DNA. The CDR3 loop spans 14 amino acids. The germline V gene has CDR1 SEHNR and CDR2 FQNEAQ (reference sequence). CDR3 sequence: CASSLTGGRDTQYF.

The V gene is TRBV4-1, the J gene TRBJ1-1. From germline, CDR1 is MGHRA and CDR2 YSYEKL. CDR3 length: 15 amino acids. The CDR3 spells CASSQRVLLGTEAFF.

This chain uses TRBV7-2 with TRBJ2-1; TCRdb indicates TRBD1, and absent DNA this call remains unverified. In germline, CDR1 is SGHTA, CDR2 FQGNSA. This CDR3 region has 17 residues. This CDR3 is CASSPQGRGSSYNEQFF.